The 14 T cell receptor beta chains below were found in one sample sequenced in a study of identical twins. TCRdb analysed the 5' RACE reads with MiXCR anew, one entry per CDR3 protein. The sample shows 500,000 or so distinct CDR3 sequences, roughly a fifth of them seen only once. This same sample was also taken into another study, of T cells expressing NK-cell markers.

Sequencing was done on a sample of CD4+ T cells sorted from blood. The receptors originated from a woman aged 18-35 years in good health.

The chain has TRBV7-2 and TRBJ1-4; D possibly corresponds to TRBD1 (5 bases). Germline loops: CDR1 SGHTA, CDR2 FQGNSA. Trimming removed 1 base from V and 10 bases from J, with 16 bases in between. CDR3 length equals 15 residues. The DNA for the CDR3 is TGTGCCAGCAGCTTAGTCGGGACGGGCAGTTCAAAACTGTTTTTT. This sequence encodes CASSLVGTGSSKLFF.

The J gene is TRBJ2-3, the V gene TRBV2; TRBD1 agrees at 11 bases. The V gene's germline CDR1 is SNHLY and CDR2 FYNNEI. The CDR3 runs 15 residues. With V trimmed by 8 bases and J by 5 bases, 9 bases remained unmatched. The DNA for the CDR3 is TGTGCCAGCGGGACAGGGGGAATTTACGAAGATACGCAGTATTTT. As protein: CASGTGGIYEDTQYF. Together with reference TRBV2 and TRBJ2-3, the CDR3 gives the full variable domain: EPEVTQTPSHQVTQMGQEVILRCVPISNHLYFYWYRQILGQKVEFLVSFYNNEISEKSEIFDDQFSVERPDGSNFTLKIRSTKLEDSAMYFCASGTGGIYEDTQYFGPGTRLTVL.

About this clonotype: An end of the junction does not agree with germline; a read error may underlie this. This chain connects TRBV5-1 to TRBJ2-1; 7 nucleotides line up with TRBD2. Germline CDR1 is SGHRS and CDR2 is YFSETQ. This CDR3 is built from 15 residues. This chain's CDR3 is CASSLGLATYSEQFF. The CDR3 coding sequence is TGCGCCAGCAGCTTGGGACTAGCAACCTACAGTGAGCAGTTCTTC. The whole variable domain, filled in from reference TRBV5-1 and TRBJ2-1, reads KAGVTQTPRYLIKTRGQQVTLSCSPISGHRSVSWYQQTPGQGLQFLFEYFSETQRNKGNFPGRFSGRQFSNSRSEMNVSTLELGDSALYLCASSLGLATYSEQFFGPGTRLTVL.

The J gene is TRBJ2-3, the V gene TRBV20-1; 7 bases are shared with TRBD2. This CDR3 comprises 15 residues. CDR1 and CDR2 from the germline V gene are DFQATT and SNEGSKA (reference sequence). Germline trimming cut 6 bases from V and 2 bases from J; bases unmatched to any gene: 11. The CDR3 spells CSARGGGSYTDTQYF. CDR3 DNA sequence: TGCAGTGCCCGTGGGGGGGGGTCCTACACAGATACGCAGTATTTT.

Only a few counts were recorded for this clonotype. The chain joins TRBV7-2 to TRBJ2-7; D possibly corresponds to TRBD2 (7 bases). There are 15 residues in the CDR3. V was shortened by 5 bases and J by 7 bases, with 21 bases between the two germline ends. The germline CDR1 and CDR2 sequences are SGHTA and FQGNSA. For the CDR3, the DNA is TGTGCCAGCAGCAGAGCGGGGACACTGACACGTGAGCAGTACTTC. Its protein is CASSRAGTLTREQYF. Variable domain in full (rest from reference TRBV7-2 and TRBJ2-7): GAGVSQSPSNKVTEKGKDVELRCDPISGHTALYWYRQSLGQGLEFLIYFQGNSAPDKSGLPSDRFSAERTGGSVSTLTIQRTQQEDSAVYLCASSRAGTLTREQYFGPGTRLTVT.

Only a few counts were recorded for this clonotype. In DNA, the CDR3 is TGCAGTGCTCGGAGTCGGACTAGCGGCCTTAGAGATACGCAGTATTTT. It translates to CSARSRTSGLRDTQYF. This chain uses TRBV20-1 with TRBJ2-3; 10 bases map to TRBD2. Trimming took 5 bases from V and 5 from J; bases not matched to a gene: 13. This CDR3 contains 16 residues. Germline values: CDR1 DFQATT, CDR2 SNEGSKA (reference sequence).

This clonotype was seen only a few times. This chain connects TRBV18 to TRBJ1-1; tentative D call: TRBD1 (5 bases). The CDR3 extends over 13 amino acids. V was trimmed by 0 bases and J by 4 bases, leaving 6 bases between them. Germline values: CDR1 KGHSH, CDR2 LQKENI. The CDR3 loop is CASSPPGLTEAFF. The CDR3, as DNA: TGTGCCAGCTCACCACCGGGGCTCACTGAAGCTTTCTTT.

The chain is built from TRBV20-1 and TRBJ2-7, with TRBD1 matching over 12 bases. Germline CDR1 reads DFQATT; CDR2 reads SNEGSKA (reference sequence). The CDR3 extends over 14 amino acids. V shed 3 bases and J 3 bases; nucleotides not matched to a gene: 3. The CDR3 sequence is CSARGTGGFYEQYF. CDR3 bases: TGCAGTGCTAGGGGGACAGGGGGCTTCTACGAGCAGTACTTC.

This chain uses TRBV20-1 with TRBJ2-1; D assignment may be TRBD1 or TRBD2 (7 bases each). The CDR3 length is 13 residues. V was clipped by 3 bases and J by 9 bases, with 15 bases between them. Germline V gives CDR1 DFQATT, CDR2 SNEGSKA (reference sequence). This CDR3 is CSASRGGGGEQFF. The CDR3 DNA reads TGCAGTGCTAGTCGAGGGGGCGGGGGTGAGCAGTTCTTC.

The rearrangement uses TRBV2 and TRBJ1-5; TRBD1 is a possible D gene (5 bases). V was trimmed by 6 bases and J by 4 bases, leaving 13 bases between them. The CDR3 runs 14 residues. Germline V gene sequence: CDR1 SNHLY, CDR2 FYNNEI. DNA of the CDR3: TGTGCCAGCAGCTCGGGACCGGATAATCAGCCCCAGCATTTT. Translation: CASSSGPDNQPQHF.

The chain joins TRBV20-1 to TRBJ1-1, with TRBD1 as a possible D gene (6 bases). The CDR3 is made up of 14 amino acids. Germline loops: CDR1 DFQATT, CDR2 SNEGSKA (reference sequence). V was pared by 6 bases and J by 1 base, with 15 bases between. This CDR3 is CSAPTQGSNTEAFF. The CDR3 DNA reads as TGCAGTGCGCCCACACAGGGATCGAACACTGAAGCTTTCTTT.

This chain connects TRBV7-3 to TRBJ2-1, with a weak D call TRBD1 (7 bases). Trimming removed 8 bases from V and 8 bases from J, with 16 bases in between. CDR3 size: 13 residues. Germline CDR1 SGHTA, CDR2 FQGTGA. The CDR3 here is CASRGQGVDEQFF. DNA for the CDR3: TGTGCCAGCCGGGGGCAGGGGGTCGATGAGCAGTTCTTC.

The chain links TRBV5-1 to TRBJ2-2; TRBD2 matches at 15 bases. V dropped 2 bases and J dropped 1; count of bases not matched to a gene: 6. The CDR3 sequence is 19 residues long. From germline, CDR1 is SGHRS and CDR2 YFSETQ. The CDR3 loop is CASSFPGLAGGMNTGELFF. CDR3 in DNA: TGCGCCAGCAGCTTCCCCGGACTAGCGGGGGGGATGAACACCGGGGAGCTGTTTTTT.

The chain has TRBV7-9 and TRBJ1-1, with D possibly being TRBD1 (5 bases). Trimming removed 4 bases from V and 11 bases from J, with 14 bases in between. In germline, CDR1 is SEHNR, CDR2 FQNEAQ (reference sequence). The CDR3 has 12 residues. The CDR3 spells CASSSRQRSAFF. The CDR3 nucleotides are TGTGCCAGCAGCTCCCGACAGCGTTCTGCTTTCTTT.